This TCR beta chain was found in a study of T cell responses to AZD1222 COVID-19 vaccine (dated by TCRdb to the early 2020s). In the study overall: A total of 230 or so trial participants underwent TCR sequencing, of whom about 200 received two doses of AZD1222 and approximately 25 received two doses of the MenACWY control vaccine. Trial participants were enrolled into age subgroups of 18-55, 56-69 and 70-plus years, which contained 148, 28 and 57 TCR-sequenced participants, respectively.

The CDR3 regions of human TCRbeta chains were subjected to immunosequencing. As for the original processing: TCRs in the repertoires were matched against a reference library of SARS-CoV-2-specific TCRs that had been generated with the MIRA antigen-specificity platform. Breadth was defined as the fraction of unique TCRs that were SARS-CoV-2-associated, and depth was defined as the fraction of total T cells that were SARS-CoV-2-associated. Using the MIRA data, each spike-specific TCR was assigned both to the spike region to which the TCR was reactive and to a CD4 or CD8 class. Log10-transformed breadth and depth values were compared by one-way ANOVA with Sidak's multiple comparisons tests. TCRdb took this table from immuneACCESS and kept in-frame rearrangements with V and J called. Such tables lack part of the clones; where checked against another copy, unresolved V genes explain under half of the gap, and the rest is unexplained. V and J calls and clone size are copied from that table; D and trimming were computed from the DNA. This sample comprises roughly 190,000 clones, about 92% of them detected only once. Around 3.6% of the sample is in the top ten clones.

V and J lose 3 bases and 1 base, and a span of 6 bases separates them. CDR1 and CDR2 (LNHDA, SQIVND) derive from the germline V gene (reference sequence). Spanning cysteine to phenylalanine, the CDR3 consists of 13 amino acids. This entry keeps only the CDR3 DNA: 39 bases, framed from base 1. General conclusions and limits of the study: After two AZD1222 doses, spike-specific TCR breadth and depth were significantly higher than at day 0 and than in MenACWY recipients. Reportedly, almost half of the unique spike-specific TCRs recognized epitopes lying outside the regions that are mutated in the B.1.351 and B.1.1.7 variants. Participants were mostly white British and included more females than males, and it was suggested by the authors that clonal diversity may have been underestimated. The vaccine-associated CD4 TCRs covered the entire spike protein, and the dominant responses fell in regions 160-218 and 743-854. The 56-69-year group was small, and its depth increase did not reach significance, likely because of low power. Conclusions about previously exposed vaccinees were limited because only a handful of AZD1222 recipients were SARS-CoV-2 seropositive at baseline. No day 14 peak-response samples were available, so repertoires were characterized only after the peak T cell response.

What the time point label conveys for this sample: about 28 days (+/-7) after the second vaccine dose. The treatment or condition label corresponds to: meningococcal conjugate vaccine given as trial control. Vaccinee samples came from UK trials COV001 and COV002, including a single-blind randomized controlled phase 2/3 trial of AZD1222 (ChAdOx1 nCoV-19) in healthy adults. For TCRbeta chain sequencing, PBMC samples were collected from trial participants at day 0 and at day 28 after the second dose. Of note for this clone: No antigen is known for it. No much larger clone is present one base from it, and per-base qualities are unavailable.

Specimen: peripheral blood, collected 28 days after the second dose of the MenACWY control vaccine. The source of this sequence is an adult who received the MenACWY meningococcal vaccine as a control. The V and J segments used are TRBV19 and TRBJ1-1; no D gene is confidently identified. Here is the DNA: TGTGCCAGTAGTATCACGGCGAACACTGAAGCTTTCTTT. Its product reads: CASSITANTEAFF.